Detailed here is one T cell receptor beta chain. It lacks a known antigen. Five KLR/GPR56-defined CD4+ populations were enriched by fluorescence-activated cell sorting before TCRbeta sequencing. To test whether memory differentiation follows a linear pathway, the researchers sequenced TCRbeta repertoires from five CD4+ T-cell subsets, each defined by expression of KLRB1, KLRG1, GPR56 and KLRF1. TCR-sequenced cells came from peripheral blood of healthy control individuals, reported as five donors in the TCRbeta analysis figure. Heparinized peripheral blood was collected, and every sample was processed within one hour of being retrieved. To isolate peripheral blood mononuclear cells, blood was diluted 1:2 in PBS and put through Biocoll density gradient centrifugation at room temperature. Before flow sorting, CD4+ T cells were enriched from freshly isolated PBMCs by magnetic sorting with anti-CD4 MicroBeads. A BD FACSAria II was used to sort CD4+ T cells, enriched from the PBMCs of healthy donors, according to marker expression. For surface staining, the researchers used Miltenyi Biotec antibodies: anti-KLRB1 clone 191B8, anti-KLRF1 clone 4A4.D10 and anti-KLRG1 clone REA261.

The data stem from a study of GPR56 and killer-like receptors on CD4 memory cells (dated 2019 in TCRdb). The study in broad terms: The study proposed that the stepwise gain of KLRB1, KLRG1, GPR56 and finally KLRF1 marks human CD4+ memory T-cell differentiation and cytokine production potential. The healthy blood donors were described in the study as age-matched to the liver disease patients, whose median age was 68 years. The full study reports these points: The clones that dominated late populations 4 and 5 were also present in early populations 1 and 2, and the authors interpreted this finding as evidence for linear differentiation. Clonal frequency was low in the marker-negative population and increased progressively along the proposed pathway, with TCRbeta diversity decreasing accordingly. TCR repertoires overlapped especially between the late populations 4 and 5, and partly population 3. Rather than covering full repertoires, the diversity and similarity analyses were limited to the 100 most expanded clones in each population.

Data came from an Illumina HiSeq 2500. To build sequencing libraries, a previously published PCR protocol was used to amplify the recombined TCRbeta locus. The authors' pipeline ran thus. Reads whose average quality score was below 30 were removed, and the reads that remained were processed with IMSEQ. Each clonotype was defined by the combination of Vbeta gene, Jbeta gene and CDR3 amino acid sequence. The Morisita-Horn index, computed on the top 100 expanded clones, was used to measure repertoire overlap between populations. Clonal diversity was assessed with Rényi diversity profiles calculated on the top 100 expanded clones. After the reads were reprocessed by TCRdb, one entry was made per CDR3 protein sequence, with no DNA. Clone size and V and J calls follow TCRdb, not the original study. The sample's clone listing holds roughly 2,000 distinct CDR3 sequences. The ten largest clones represent roughly 4% of the sample.

Its CDR3 holds 17 amino acids, cysteine through phenylalanine. No DNA accompanies this entry. CDR1 and CDR2, per the germline V gene (reference sequence), are MNHNY and SVGAGI. Sample: memory CD4+ T cells from blood. The receptor chain draws on TRBV6-6 and TRBJ2-3; TCRdb calls TRBD2, which cannot be checked without DNA. The origin of this receptor is a human donor in good health. The CDR3 protein sequence reads: CASSYRLTSGAIDTQYF.